This TCR beta chain was recovered during a study of blood T cell repertoires in COVID-19. Source study methods: Amplification from reference gene primers served as the basis for estimated nucleated cell counts. Sequencing used immunoSEQ multiplex PCR; TCRdb keeps in-frame clones, though not all of them. Clone size and V and J calls were adopted from that table, with D and trimming inferred from the DNA. The sample includes approximately 170,000 clones, approximately 91% seen only once; the top ten take about 5%. Enrollment of patients from Seattle took place during active infection, with longitudinal follow-up. The V gene's germline CDR1 is KGHSH and CDR2 LQKENI. V lost 3 bases to trimming and J lost 0 bases; unmatched junction nucleotides: 16. The CDR3 is 19 residues long.

Material for sequencing was peripheral blood. This receptor was obtained from a man between 18 and 29 years old with COVID-19, enrolled during active disease. This chain connects TRBV18 to TRBJ1-2, with TRBD1 matching 7 bases. Here the CDR3 DNA reads TGTGCCAGCTCACCGGACCTATGGGACAGCGACCCAGCTAACTATGGCTACACCTTC. This encodes CASSPDLWDSDPANYGYTF.